Listed here are 22 T cell receptor beta chains from one sample, sequenced in a study of T cell responses to AZD1222 COVID-19 vaccine (dated by TCRdb to the early 2020s). This specimen's time point label, interpreted: baseline before first vaccination. Library method: the immunoSEQ multiplex PCR assay. What TCRdb holds here is the immuneACCESS table cut down to in-frame rearrangements. Part of the clones is not present; checked against another copy, under half of the missing clones reflect an unresolved V gene, and the others are unexplained. The sample profile shows some 150,000 clones; 70% to 90% of them were found once. Over 2.5% of the sample comes from the top ten. The sample was peripheral blood, taken on day 0 of AZD1222 vaccination. These receptor sequences come from an adult in good health.

The rearrangement links TRBV12-3 or TRBV12-4 to TRBJ2-7, with D hard to call. The CDR3 consists of 13 residues. The V end was cut by 5 bases, the J end by 8 bases, with 16 bases between. CDR3 amino acids: CASSRTPDRKQYF. The CDR3 DNA is TGTGCCAGCAGTCGAACCCCCGATAGAAAGCAGTACTTC.

This chain links TRBV5-3 with TRBJ2-7; 12 bases are shared with TRBD1. TRBV5-3 is marked as an open reading frame, function uncertain. V lost 7 bases, J lost 1 base, and 24 bases stayed unmatched. This CDR3 contains 21 residues. The CDR3 loop is CARFPGQGARGLAGPSYEQYF. The CDR3, as DNA: TGTGCCAGATTCCCGGGACAGGGGGCGCGGGGCCTAGCGGGACCTTCCTACGAGCAGTACTTC.

This clone showed up just once. The chain's CDR3 is CTSSQKRVYAGALAKNIQYF. The CDR3 coding sequence is TGCACCAGCAGCCAAAAAAGGGTTTATGCGGGGGCTCTAGCCAAAAACATTCAGTACTTC. The chain is built from TRBV1 and TRBJ2-4; TRBD2, the table's D call, lacks a check against the DNA. TRBV1 is an annotated pseudogene. The CDR3 is 20 residues long.

This rearrangement joins TRBV5-6 to TRBJ2-7, with D unresolved. The CDR3 covers 11 residues. Germline CDR1 reads SGHDT; CDR2 reads YYEEEE. V was shortened by 0 bases and J by 2 bases, with 0 bases between the two germline ends. The CDR3 protein is CASSLAYEQYF. The CDR3 DNA reads as TGTGCCAGCAGCTTGGCCTACGAGCAGTACTTC.

The V call is TRBV4-2, the J call TRBJ1-1; TRBD1 might be the D (5 bases). Looked up from germline, CDR1 is LGHNA and CDR2 is YNFKEQ. The CDR3 length is 16 residues. With 0 bases removed from V and 4 bases from J, the gap between germline ends came to 15 bases. CDR3 sequence (DNA): TGTGCCAGCAGCCAAGATGGTAGGGGTGCAAGCACTGAAGCTTTCTTT. Its protein is CASSQDGRGASTEAFF.

The table lists this clone with a count of one. J is TRBJ1-2 and V is TRBV9; D possibly corresponds to TRBD1 (6 bases). The CDR3 consists of 14 residues. V was pared by 4 bases and J by 2 bases, with 12 bases between. Germline lookup yields CDR1 SGDLS and CDR2 YYNGEE. CDR3 coding DNA: TGTGCCAGCAGCAGGGGGGCGTCCAACTATGGCTACACCTTC. Encoded protein: CASSRGASNYGYTF.

V is TRBV7-2 and J is TRBJ2-5, with D perhaps assigned TRBD1 or TRBD2 (5 bases each). The CDR3 sequence is 14 residues long. Germline V gives CDR1 SGHTA, CDR2 FQGNSA. With 5 bases removed from V and 5 bases from J, the gap between germline ends came to 15 bases. The CDR3 loop is CASSLSGARETQYF. The DNA of the CDR3 is TGTGCCAGCAGCCTTTCCGGGGCTAGGGAGACCCAGTACTTC.

The rearrangement uses TRBV19 and TRBJ1-5; a weak D match, TRBD1 (6 bases). In germline, CDR1 is LNHDA, CDR2 SQIVND (reference sequence). The germline V and J ends were trimmed by 3 bases and 0 bases, with 12 bases remaining between them. The CDR3 spans 16 residues. CDR3 in DNA: TGTGCCAGTAGTATTTTGGGGGGGCCTAGCAATCAGCCCCAGCATTTT. Translation: CASSILGGPSNQPQHF.

As DNA, the CDR3 is TGTGCCAGTACCAATGACAGGGGGCGTCAGCCCCAGCATTTT. Its translation is CASTNDRGRQPQHF. The chain has TRBV19 and TRBJ1-5; TRBD1 agrees at 10 bases. The CDR3 loop spans 14 amino acids. Looked up from germline, CDR1 is LNHDA and CDR2 is SQIVND (reference sequence). With V trimmed by 7 bases and J by 6 bases, 6 bases remained unmatched. Supplemented by reference TRBV19 and TRBJ1-5, the full variable domain reads DGGITQSPKYLFRKEGQNVTLSCEQNLNHDAMYWYRQDPGQGLRLIYYSQIVNDFQKGDIAEGYSVSREKKESFPLTVTSAQKNPTAFYLCASTNDRGRQPQHFGDGTRLSIL.

A single count supports this clone. This chain uses TRBV18 with TRBJ1-5; maybe TRBD1 (6 bases). The germline gives CDR1 KGHSH, CDR2 LQKENI. Deletions cut 5 bases from V and 3 bases from J, with 17 bases between. This CDR3 is built from 16 residues. The CDR3 sequence is CASSSIGGQLNQPQHF. The CDR3 region has the DNA TGTGCCAGCTCATCAATAGGGGGGCAGCTCAATCAGCCCCAGCATTTT.

The CDR3 nucleotides are TGTGCCAGCAGTTTATACCAGGGGGCGGAGACCCAGTACTTC. It is translated as CASSLYQGAETQYF. This chain links TRBV27 with TRBJ2-5, with 8 positions matching TRBD1. From germline, CDR1 is MNHEY and CDR2 SMNVEV (reference sequence). This CDR3 contains 14 residues. J lost 5 bases, V lost 1 base, and 3 bases had no gene match.

The V call is TRBV28, the J call TRBJ2-7, with D maybe TRBD1 (6 bases). Deletions cut 2 bases from V and 3 bases from J, with 14 bases between. The CDR3 is 15 amino acids. From germline, CDR1 is MDHEN and CDR2 SYDVKM. The DNA for the CDR3 is TGTGCCAGCAGTTTAGTAGGAGCAGGGGACTACGAGCAGTACTTC. It yields the protein CASSLVGAGDYEQYF.

The chain links TRBV7-9 to TRBJ1-6, with 7 bases identical to TRBD1. The CDR3 contains 16 residues. Germline V gene lookup returns CDR1 SEHNR and CDR2 FQNEAQ (reference sequence). After removal of 7 bases from V and 7 bases from J, the junction contained 13 bases not matched to a gene. The CDR3 bases are TGTGCCAGCACCGAGTCGGGGGTCAGGGGGAATTCACCCCTCCACTTT. Translating it yields CASTESGVRGNSPLHF.

V gene TRBV5-1 combines with J gene TRBJ2-5, with 7 bases that match TRBD2. Germline V gives CDR1 SGHRS, CDR2 YFSETQ. The junction had 5 bases not matched to a gene; V was cut back by 4 bases and J by 2 bases. This CDR3 has 14 residues. The CDR3 loop is CASSVGGSQETQYF. The CDR3 coding sequence is TGCGCCAGCAGCGTCGGGGGGTCTCAAGAGACCCAGTACTTC. The variable domain in full, with the rest retrieved from reference TRBV5-1 and TRBJ2-5, is KAGVTQTPRYLIKTRGQQVTLSCSPISGHRSVSWYQQTPGQGLQFLFEYFSETQRNKGNFPGRFSGRQFSNSRSEMNVSTLELGDSALYLCASSVGGSQETQYFGPGTRLLVL.

The rearrangement uses TRBV6-5 and TRBJ2-7; tentatively, D is TRBD1 (6 bases). The CDR3 covers 15 residues. Germline V gene sequence: CDR1 MNHEY, CDR2 SVGAGI. Trimming removed 6 bases at V and 2 bases at J, with 17 bases between. The DNA of the CDR3 is TGTGCCAGCAGCCTCCGATCGACAGGTCCCTACGAGCAGTACTTC. It is translated as CASSLRSTGPYEQYF.

This chain connects TRBV27 to TRBJ2-2; TRBD2 is a possible D gene (6 bases). The CDR3 totals 14 residues. Germline V gene sequence: CDR1 MNHEY, CDR2 SMNVEV (reference sequence). The ends were cut back, 8 bases at V and 3 bases at J, with 13 bases in the middle. This CDR3 is CASGTYSYTGELFF. CDR3 sequence (DNA): TGTGCCAGCGGGACTTACTCGTACACCGGGGAGCTGTTTTTT.

The rearrangement uses TRBV4-3 and TRBJ1-6; D gene uncertain. CDR3 size: 15 residues. Trimming stripped 1 base from V and 6 bases from J, with 10 bases between. CDR1 LGHNA and CDR2 YSLEER come from the germline V gene. CDR3 in DNA: TGCGCCAGCAGCCAAGGGGCTGGTCTTAATTCACCCCTCCACTTT. It encodes CASSQGAGLNSPLHF.

V usage is TRBV9 and J usage is TRBJ1-3; tentatively, D is TRBD1 (5 bases). The V and J ends lost 3 bases and 2 bases respectively, with 12 bases between them. The germline V gene encodes CDR1 SGDLS and CDR2 YYNGEE. The length of the CDR3 is 15 residues. The CDR3 DNA reads as TGTGCCAGCAGCGCCAGTGCAGGGACTGGAAACACCATATATTTT. Residues: CASSASAGTGNTIYF.

The CDR3 region is CASRFTGGRTDTQYF. CDR3 nucleotides: TGTGCCAGCAGATTTACAGGGGGCAGGACAGATACGCAGTATTTT. The chain joins TRBV11-2 to TRBJ2-3; 9 positions match TRBD1. The CDR3 is made up of 15 amino acids. Germline V gene data show CDR1 as SGHAT and CDR2 as FQNNGV. V lost 6 bases to trimming and J lost 3 bases; unmatched junction nucleotides: 7.

This chain joins TRBV5-8 and TRBJ2-5; possibly TRBD1 for D (6 bases). Trimming took 0 bases from V and 3 from J, leaving 9 bases between them. This CDR3 spans 14 amino acids. CDR1 SGHTS and CDR2 YDEGEE come from the germline V gene. In nucleotides, the CDR3 is TGTGCCAGCAGCTTGGATTGGACAGAAGAGACCCAGTACTTC. Encoded protein: CASSLDWTEETQYF.

This clone was seen a handful of times. The gene calls are TRBV6-5 and TRBJ2-1; 10 bases line up with TRBD2. Per germline, CDR1 MNHEY and CDR2 SVGAGI. V dropped 2 bases and J dropped 5; count of bases not matched to a gene: 6. This CDR3 is built from 16 residues. The CDR3 here is CASSYTRLAGHNEQFF. DNA of the CDR3: TGTGCCAGCAGTTACACCAGACTAGCGGGCCACAATGAGCAGTTCTTC.

This rearrangement joins TRBV5-8 to TRBJ2-5; 9 positions agree with TRBD1. Germline CDR1 reads SGHTS; CDR2 reads YDEGEE. The CDR3 has 15 amino acids. V shed 4 bases and J 5 bases; nucleotides not matched to a gene: 9. CDR3 sequence: CASSAGQGGSETQYF. Here the CDR3 DNA reads TGTGCCAGCAGCGCGGGACAGGGAGGGTCGGAGACCCAGTACTTC.